A selection of T cell receptor beta chains follows, all from one sample in a study of blood T cell repertoires in COVID-19. Only in-frame clones appear in the TCRdb table, and some are missing; sequencing was by immunoSEQ multiplex PCR. The top ten clones hold around 4.9% of a sample with about 11,000 clones, around nine tenths of them seen once. The source material was peripheral blood. Receptor source: a human donor in a cohort sampled during active COVID-19. The CDR3 runs from the conserved cysteine through the conserved F or W. The D gene is left open where the match is weak. A row's size may be missing; if present it is once, few, many or a size class.

J gene	D gene	clone size	V gene	CDR3 DNA	CDR3 protein
TRBJ2-3	-	-	TRBV7-8	TGTGCCAGCAGCTTAGTTCCGGTTCGCACAGATACGCAGTATTTT	CASSLVPVRTDTQYF
TRBJ2-3	TRBD2	-	TRBV9	TGTGCCAGCAGCGTCGGGACTAGCGGGAGGCGGGCCACAGATACGCAGTATTTT	CASSVGTSGRRATDTQYF
TRBJ1-5	TRBD1	few	TRBV4-1	TGCGCCAGCAGCCTCGAAAGGACAGGGAACAATCAGCCCCAGCATTTT	CASSLERTGNNQPQHF
TRBJ1-5	TRBD1	-	TRBV7-2	TGTGCCAGCAGCTTGGGACAGGGACAGCCCCAGCATTTT	CASSLGQGQPQHF
TRBJ2-1	TRBD2	once	TRBV5-1	TGCGCCAGCAGCTTGAGAGCGGGAGGAGGTGAGCAGTTCTTC	CASSLRAGGGEQFF
TRBJ1-2	-	-	TRBV9	TGTGCCAGCAGCGTAGGACAGCTACAAAACTATGGCTACACCTTC	CASSVGQLQNYGYTF
TRBJ1-2	-	-	TRBV7-2	TGTGCCAGCAGCTTAGGAAGGGAGGGTGGCTACACCTTC	CASSLGREGGYTF
TRBJ2-7	-	-	TRBV15	TGTGCCACCAGCAGAGATCAGCGCTACGAGCAGTACTTC	CATSRDQRYEQYF
TRBJ2-1	-	once	TRBV7-6	TGTGCCAGCAGCCCGCAGGGGAGACTAGCAGTCTACAATGAGCAGTTCTTC	CASSPQGRLAVYNEQFF
TRBJ2-6	-	few	TRBV5-1	TGCGCCAGCCGGGAGAGTGGGTCTGGGGCCAACGTCCTGACTTTC	CASRESGSGANVLTF
TRBJ1-3	TRBD1	-	TRBV3-1/TRBV3-2	TGTGCCAGCAGCTCCGGGACAGACTCTGGAAACACCATATATTTT	CASSSGTDSGNTIYF